The TCR beta chain described here comes from a study of blood T cell repertoires in COVID-19. Study summary: Samples taken during acute and convalescent COVID-19 were collected in the United States, Italy and Spain. In each case, the material was cDNA or gDNA derived from T cells, B-cell-depleted T cells, or PBMCs.

Original data processing: Reference gene primer amplification gave nucleated cell count estimates. TCRdb keeps only in-frame clones here, not all; method: immunoSEQ multiplex PCR. That table supplies the V and J calls and clone size; D and trimming were determined from the DNA. Of about 58,000 clones listed, around 85% were seen once; the top ten hold approximately 15%. The CDR3 contains 14 residues. Germline V gene data show CDR1 as SGHRS and CDR2 as YFSETQ. Trimming cost V 4 bases and J 0 bases, with 9 bases left between them. The chain is built from TRBV5-1 and TRBJ2-3, with D possibly matching TRBD2 (5 bases). This clonotype was sampled from a human donor in a cohort sampled during active COVID-19. The sample comprised peripheral blood. CDR3 protein: CASSVGGSTDTQYF. CDR3 bases: TGCGCCAGCAGCGTGGGCGGGAGCACAGATACGCAGTATTTT.